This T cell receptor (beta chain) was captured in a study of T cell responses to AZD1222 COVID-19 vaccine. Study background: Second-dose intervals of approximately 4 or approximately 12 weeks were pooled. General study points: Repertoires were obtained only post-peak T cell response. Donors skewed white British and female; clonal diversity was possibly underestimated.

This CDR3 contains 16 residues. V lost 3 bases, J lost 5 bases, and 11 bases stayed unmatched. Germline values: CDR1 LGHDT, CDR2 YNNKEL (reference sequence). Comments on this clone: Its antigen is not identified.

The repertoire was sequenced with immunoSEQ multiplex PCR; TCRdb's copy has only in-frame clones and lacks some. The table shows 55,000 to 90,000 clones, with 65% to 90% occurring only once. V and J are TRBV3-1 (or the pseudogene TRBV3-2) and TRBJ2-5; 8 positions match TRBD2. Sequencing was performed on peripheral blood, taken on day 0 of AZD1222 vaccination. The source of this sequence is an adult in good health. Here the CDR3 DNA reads TGTGCCAGCAGCCACCAAGGCGGGGGGCCGGGGGAGACCCAGTACTTC. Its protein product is CASSHQGGGPGETQYF.